Included here is one TCR beta chain sequence, with context. The data are from a study of blood T cell repertoires in COVID-19. The assay was immunoSEQ multiplex PCR, and TCRdb's table has in-frame clones only and misses some. Among more than 80,000 clones, 84% were seen once, and the ten largest hold more than 13%. The CDR3 contains 14 residues. Germline-derived CDR1 and CDR2 are SGHTA and FQGNSA. J gave up 7 bases and V 5 bases, and 9 bases lay outside the gene matches. The source material was peripheral blood. This receptor was identified in a woman aged 60-70 years with acute or convalescent COVID-19. The rearrangement uses TRBV7-2 and TRBJ2-7; the match to TRBD1 covers 9 bases. This CDR3 reads CASSHRDRVGEQYF. CDR3 sequence (DNA): TGTGCCAGCAGCCACCGGGACAGGGTCGGAGAGCAGTACTTC.